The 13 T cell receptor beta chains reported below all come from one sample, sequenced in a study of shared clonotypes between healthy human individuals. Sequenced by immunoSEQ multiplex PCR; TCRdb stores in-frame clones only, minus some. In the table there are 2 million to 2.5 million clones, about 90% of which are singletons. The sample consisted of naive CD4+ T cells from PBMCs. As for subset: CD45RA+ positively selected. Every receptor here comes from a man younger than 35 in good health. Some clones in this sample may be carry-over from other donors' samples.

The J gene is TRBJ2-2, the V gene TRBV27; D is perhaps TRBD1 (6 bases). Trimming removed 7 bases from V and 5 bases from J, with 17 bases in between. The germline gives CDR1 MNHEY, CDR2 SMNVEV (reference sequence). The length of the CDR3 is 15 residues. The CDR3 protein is CASTLVQGKTGELFF. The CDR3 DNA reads TGTGCCAGCACCTTGGTACAGGGAAAAACCGGGGAGCTGTTTTTT.

DNA of the CDR3: TGTGCCAGCAGCCGCCCGGGAGTCTCCTACAATGAGCAGTTCTTC. Translation: CASSRPGVSYNEQFF. The J gene is TRBJ2-1, the V gene TRBV5-6; maybe TRBD2 (6 bases). With 4 bases removed from V and 0 bases from J, the gap between germline ends came to 11 bases. The CDR3 totals 15 residues. The germline CDR1 and CDR2 sequences are SGHDT and YYEEEE.

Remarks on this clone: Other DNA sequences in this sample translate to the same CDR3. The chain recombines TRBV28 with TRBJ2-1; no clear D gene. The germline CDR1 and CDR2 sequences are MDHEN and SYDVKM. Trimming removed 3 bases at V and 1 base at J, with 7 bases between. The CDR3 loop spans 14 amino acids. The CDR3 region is CASSLVGSYNEQFF. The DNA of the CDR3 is TGTGCCAGCAGTTTGGTAGGGTCCTACAATGAGCAGTTCTTC. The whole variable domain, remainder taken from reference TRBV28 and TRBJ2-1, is DVKVTQSSRYLVKRTGEKVFLECVQDMDHENMFWYRQDPGLGLRLIYFSYDVKMKEKGDIPEGYSVSREKKERFSLILESASTNQTSMYLCASSLVGSYNEQFFGPGTRLTVL.

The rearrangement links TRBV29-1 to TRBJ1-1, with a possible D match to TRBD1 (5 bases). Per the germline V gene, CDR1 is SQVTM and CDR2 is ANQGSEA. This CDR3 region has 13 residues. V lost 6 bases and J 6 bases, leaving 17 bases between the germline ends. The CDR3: CSVHGTRGAEAFF. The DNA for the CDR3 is TGCAGCGTCCACGGGACGAGGGGCGCTGAAGCTTTCTTT.

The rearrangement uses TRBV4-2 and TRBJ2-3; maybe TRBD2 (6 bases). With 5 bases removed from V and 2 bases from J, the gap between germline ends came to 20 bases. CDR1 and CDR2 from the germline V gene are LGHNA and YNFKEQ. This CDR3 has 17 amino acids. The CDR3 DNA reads TGTGCCAGCAGCTCCCTGGCCTTAGCGGATACCACAGATACGCAGTATTTT. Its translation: CASSSLALADTTDTQYF.

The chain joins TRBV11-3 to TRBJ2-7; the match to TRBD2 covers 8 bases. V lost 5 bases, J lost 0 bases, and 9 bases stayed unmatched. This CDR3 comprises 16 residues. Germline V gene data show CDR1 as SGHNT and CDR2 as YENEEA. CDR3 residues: CASSINLAGSSYEQYF. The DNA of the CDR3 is TGTGCCAGCAGCATAAACTTAGCGGGAAGCTCCTACGAGCAGTACTTC.

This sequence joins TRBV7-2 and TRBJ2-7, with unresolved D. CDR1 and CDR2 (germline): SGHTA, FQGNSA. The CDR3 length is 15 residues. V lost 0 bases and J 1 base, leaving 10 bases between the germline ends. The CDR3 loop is CASSLAVRGSYEQYF. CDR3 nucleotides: TGTGCCAGCAGCTTAGCAGTACGCGGTTCCTACGAGCAGTACTTC.

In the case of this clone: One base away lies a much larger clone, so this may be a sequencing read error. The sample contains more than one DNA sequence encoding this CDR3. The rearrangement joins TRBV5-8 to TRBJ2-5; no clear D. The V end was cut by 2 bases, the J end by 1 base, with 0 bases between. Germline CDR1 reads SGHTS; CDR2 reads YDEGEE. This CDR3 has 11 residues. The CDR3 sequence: CASSFQETQYF. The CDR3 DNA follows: TGTGCCAGCAGCTTCCAAGAGACCCAGTACTTC.

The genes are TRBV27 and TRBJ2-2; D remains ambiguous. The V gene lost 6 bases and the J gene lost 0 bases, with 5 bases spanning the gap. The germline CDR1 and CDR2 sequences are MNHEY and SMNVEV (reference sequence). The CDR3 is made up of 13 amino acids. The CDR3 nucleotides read TGTGCCAGCAGAAGACCGAACACCGGGGAGCTGTTTTTT. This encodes CASRRPNTGELFF.

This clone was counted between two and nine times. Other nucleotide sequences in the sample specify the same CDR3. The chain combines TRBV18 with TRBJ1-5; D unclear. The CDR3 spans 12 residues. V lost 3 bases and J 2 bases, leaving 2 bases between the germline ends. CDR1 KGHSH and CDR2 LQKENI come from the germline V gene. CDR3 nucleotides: TGTGCCAGCTCACCCGGCAATCAGCCCCAGCATTTT. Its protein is CASSPGNQPQHF.

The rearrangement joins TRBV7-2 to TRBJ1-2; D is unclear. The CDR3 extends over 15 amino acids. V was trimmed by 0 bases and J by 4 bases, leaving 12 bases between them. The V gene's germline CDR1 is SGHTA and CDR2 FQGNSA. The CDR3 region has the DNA TGTGCCAGCAGCTTAGCCTCCCGAAGGAGCTATGGCTACACCTTC. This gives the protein CASSLASRRSYGYTF.

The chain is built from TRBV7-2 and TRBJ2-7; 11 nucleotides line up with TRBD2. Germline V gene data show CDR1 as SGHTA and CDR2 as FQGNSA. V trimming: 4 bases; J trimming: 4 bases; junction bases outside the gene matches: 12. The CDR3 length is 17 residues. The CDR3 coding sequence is TGTGCCAGCAGCTCAATGAGGGCCGGGACTAGCGGATACGAGCAGTACTTC. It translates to CASSSMRAGTSGYEQYF.

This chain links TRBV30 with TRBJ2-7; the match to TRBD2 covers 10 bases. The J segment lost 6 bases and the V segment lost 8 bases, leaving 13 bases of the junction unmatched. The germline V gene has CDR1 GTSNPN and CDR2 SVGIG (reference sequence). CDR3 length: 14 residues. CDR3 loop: CAGRLGASGGEQYF. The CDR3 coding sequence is TGTGCCGGGCGACTTGGGGCTAGCGGGGGCGAGCAGTACTTC.